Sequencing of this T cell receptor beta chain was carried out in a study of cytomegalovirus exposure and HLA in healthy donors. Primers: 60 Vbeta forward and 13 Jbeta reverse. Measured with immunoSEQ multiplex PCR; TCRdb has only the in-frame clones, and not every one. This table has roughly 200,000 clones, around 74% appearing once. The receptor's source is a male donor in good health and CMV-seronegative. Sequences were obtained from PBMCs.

CDR3 in DNA: TGCGCCAGCAGCCAAGGGGGAGGGAGCTCCTACGAGCAGTACTTC. It is translated as CASSQGGGSSYEQYF. This chain uses TRBV4-3 with TRBJ2-7; 7 nucleotides align to TRBD2. CDR1 is LGHNA, CDR2 YSLEER, per germline. Germline trimming cut 1 base from V and 0 bases from J; bases unmatched to any gene: 3. This CDR3 contains 15 residues.